This entry lists 32 T cell receptor beta chains sequenced from one sample in a study of OX40 agonist ivuxolimab in advanced cancers. This table comes from immunoSEQ multiplex PCR, and its TCRdb copy is limited to in-frame clones, with some not included. This table has 90,000 or so clones, 91% appearing once. The material was CD4+ or CD8+ T cells sorted from blood, obtained in a trial of the OX40 agonist ivuxolimab. The receptors shown here come from an adult with an advanced solid tumor such as melanoma, head and neck, liver or kidney cancer.

This chain uses TRBV6-6 with TRBJ1-5; D call uncertain. V gave up 0 bases and J gave up 8 bases, with 8 bases separating them. The CDR3 totals 13 residues. Germline V gene data show CDR1 as MNHNY and CDR2 as SVGAGI (reference sequence). CDR3 DNA: TGTGCCAGCAGTTACTCGAGTGTTGAGCCCCAGCATTTT. It encodes CASSYSSVEPQHF.

The chain is built from TRBV23-1 and TRBJ1-4, with D tentatively TRBD1 (6 bases). TRBV23-1 is flagged as an ORF with uncertain function. The germline V and J ends were trimmed by 0 bases and 2 bases, with 22 bases remaining between them. CDR3 length equals 20 residues. The CDR3 DNA follows: TGCGCCAGCAGTCAATCGTCGGGGCGCAGGAGGGGGACCACTAATGAAAAACTGTTTTTT. Its translation: CASSQSSGRRRGTTNEKLFF.

V and J are TRBV25-1 and TRBJ1-2; D is possibly TRBD1 (6 bases). Looked up from germline, CDR1 is MGHDK and CDR2 is SYGVNS. The CDR3 totals 13 residues. V dropped 6 bases and J dropped 4 bases, with 12 bases sitting between them. CDR3 in DNA: TGTGCCAGCAGCCCAACAGGGATCTATGGCTACACCTTC. Amino acids: CASSPTGIYGYTF.

The chain recombines TRBV2 with TRBJ1-2, with D unclear. V lost 5 bases and J 0 bases, leaving 10 bases between the germline ends. The CDR3 sequence is 14 residues long. From germline, CDR1 is SNHLY and CDR2 FYNNEI. CDR3 sequence: CASSSNGANYGYTF. CDR3 nucleotides: TGTGCCAGCAGTTCGAACGGGGCTAACTATGGCTACACCTTC.

The gene calls are TRBV6-1 and TRBJ2-3; D perhaps matches TRBD1 (6 bases). Germline V gene sequence: CDR1 MNHNS, CDR2 SASEGT. The germline V and J ends were trimmed by 5 bases and 2 bases, with 14 bases remaining between them. This CDR3 contains 15 residues. The CDR3 DNA reads as TGTGCCAGCAGTTGGACAGAGGAGTACACAGATACGCAGTATTTT. Encoded protein: CASSWTEEYTDTQYF.

The chain has TRBV28 and TRBJ1-4, with D unresolved. The germline CDR1 and CDR2 sequences are MDHEN and SYDVKM. The CDR3 is 12 residues long. The V gene lost 6 bases and the J gene lost 8 bases, with 10 bases spanning the gap. The CDR3 sequence is CASSLYDEKLFF. The CDR3 coding sequence is TGTGCCAGCAGCCTGTATGACGAAAAACTGTTTTTT.

The chain couples TRBV28 to TRBJ2-1, with 8 bases identical to TRBD2. The germline V gene encodes CDR1 MDHEN and CDR2 SYDVKM. J gave up 1 base and V 4 bases, and 3 bases lay outside the gene matches. The CDR3 spans 15 residues. The CDR3 DNA reads as TGTGCCAGCAGTTCTAGCGGGCCGTCCTACAATGAGCAGTTCTTC. It translates to CASSSSGPSYNEQFF. Supplemented by reference TRBV28 and TRBJ2-1, the full variable domain reads DVKVTQSSRYLVKRTGEKVFLECVQDMDHENMFWYRQDPGLGLRLIYFSYDVKMKEKGDIPEGYSVSREKKERFSLILESASTNQTSMYLCASSSSGPSYNEQFFGPGTRLTVL.

J is TRBJ2-3 and V is TRBV5-1; 9 positions agree with TRBD2. This CDR3 region has 15 residues. J was trimmed by 4 bases and V by 2 bases; bases with no gene match: 5. CDR1 is SGHRS and CDR2 is YFSETQ in the germline V gene. CDR3 sequence (DNA): TGCGCCAGCAGCTTTGGTAGCGGGAGATCAGATACGCAGTATTTT. This encodes CASSFGSGRSDTQYF.

This chain connects TRBV6-5 to TRBJ1-5; TRBD1 might be the D (6 bases). Germline loops: CDR1 MNHEY, CDR2 SVGAGI. Trimming took 4 bases from V and 7 from J, leaving 14 bases between them. The CDR3 runs 14 residues. CDR3 sequence: CASSSASRGQPQHF. The CDR3 DNA is TGTGCCAGCAGTTCCGCCTCCAGGGGACAGCCCCAGCATTTT.

The chain has TRBV19 and TRBJ1-1; D not certain. With 10 bases removed from V and 14 bases from J, the gap between germline ends came to 20 bases. CDR1 and CDR2 from the germline V gene are LNHDA and SQIVND (reference sequence). The CDR3 is made up of 11 amino acids. The CDR3 is CATRSGQAVFF. CDR3 coding DNA: TGTGCCACCAGGTCAGGTCAGGCGGTGTTCTTT.

V is TRBV15 and J is TRBJ2-7; no firm D call. The CDR3 runs 14 residues. Germline CDR1 reads LNHNV; CDR2 reads YYDKDF (reference sequence). V lost 0 bases and J 5 bases, leaving 11 bases between the germline ends. For the CDR3, the DNA is TGTGCCACCAGCAGAGATTCGGCTTCCCACGAGCAGTACTTC. It specifies CATSRDSASHEQYF.

The rearrangement joins TRBV10-3 to TRBJ2-7; possibly TRBD2 for D (5 bases). The CDR3 runs to 13 residues. Trimming cost V 8 bases and J 3 bases, with 14 bases left between them. In germline, CDR1 is ENHRY, CDR2 SYGVKD. The CDR3 DNA is TGTGCCATCCGTGGAGGAACTAGCTACGAGCAGTACTTC. Translating gives CAIRGGTSYEQYF.

V is TRBV5-1 and J is TRBJ1-2; 8 nucleotides align to TRBD1. V trimming: 4 bases; J trimming: 4 bases; junction bases outside the gene matches: 6. The germline gives CDR1 SGHRS, CDR2 YFSETQ. The CDR3 has 14 amino acids. CDR3 sequence reads: CASSAQGAPYGYTF. The CDR3 DNA reads as TGCGCCAGCAGCGCCCAGGGGGCCCCCTATGGCTACACCTTC. Complete variable domain (other parts from reference TRBV5-1 and TRBJ1-2): KAGVTQTPRYLIKTRGQQVTLSCSPISGHRSVSWYQQTPGQGLQFLFEYFSETQRNKGNFPGRFSGRQFSNSRSEMNVSTLELGDSALYLCASSAQGAPYGYTFGSGTRLTVV.

This clone was seen only once. The chain uses TRBV5-1 and TRBJ2-7, with 10 positions matching TRBD1. The CDR3 contains 14 residues. Germline values: CDR1 SGHRS, CDR2 YFSETQ. Unmatched junction bases numbered 5, after V lost 8 bases and J lost 0 bases. In nucleotides, the CDR3 is TGCGCCAGTGTGGGACAGGGGTCCTCCTACGAGCAGTACTTC. Protein: CASVGQGSSYEQYF.

The chain carries TRBV30 and TRBJ1-1; the D gene is possibly TRBD1 (6 bases). V was shortened by 1 base and J by 11 bases, with 11 bases between the two germline ends. CDR3 size: 11 residues. The germline CDR1 and CDR2 sequences are GTSNPN and SVGIG (reference sequence). CDR3: CAWSGGGWAFF. The CDR3 DNA reads TGTGCCTGGAGTGGAGGGGGGTGGGCTTTCTTT.

This sequence joins TRBV7-9 and TRBJ2-7; D gene uncertain. Germline CDR1 is SEHNR and CDR2 is FQNEAQ (reference sequence). The CDR3 has 13 amino acids. Trimming pared 1 base from V and 3 bases from J, leaving 7 bases between. Written as DNA, the CDR3 is TGTGCCAGCAGCTTAGAAGTCGGCTACGAGCAGTACTTC. It specifies CASSLEVGYEQYF.

The gene calls are TRBV11-3 and TRBJ2-7; 14 bases line up with TRBD2. V shed 4 bases, J shed 0 bases, and the junction held 5 bases outside the gene matches. The CDR3 is 17 residues long. Germline CDR1 and CDR2: SGHNT and YENEEA. CDR3 amino acids: CASSSPGLAGGSYEQYF. DNA for the CDR3: TGTGCCAGCAGCTCCCCCGGACTAGCGGGAGGCTCCTACGAGCAGTACTTC.

The V and J genes are TRBV5-4 and TRBJ2-2, with 10 nucleotides matching TRBD2. Germline trimming cut 7 bases from V and 2 bases from J; bases unmatched to any gene: 5. The V gene's germline CDR1 is SGHNT and CDR2 YYREEE (reference sequence). The CDR3 loop spans 15 amino acids. Here the CDR3 reads CASSSGSGNTGELFF. DNA of the CDR3: TGTGCCAGCTCTAGCGGGAGCGGAAACACCGGGGAGCTGTTTTTT.

This sequence joins TRBV28 and TRBJ2-7; 8 bases align to TRBD2. The J segment lost 0 bases and the V segment lost 5 bases, leaving 6 bases of the junction unmatched. The CDR3 consists of 15 residues. Per germline, CDR1 MDHEN and CDR2 SYDVKM. CDR3 amino acids: CASSVLGLASYEQYF. CDR3 in DNA: TGTGCCAGCAGTGTTCTTGGACTAGCCTCCTACGAGCAGTACTTC.

The chain links TRBV7-9 to TRBJ1-2; D might be TRBD1 (6 bases). CDR1 is SEHNR, CDR2 FQNEAQ, per germline (reference sequence). V gave up 5 bases and J gave up 8 bases, with 12 bases separating them. This CDR3 spans 12 amino acids. CDR3 nucleotides: TGTGCCAGCAGCACAGGGATGGGGGGCTACACCTTC. Encoded protein: CASSTGMGGYTF.

The V call is TRBV9, the J call TRBJ2-5; D tentatively fits TRBD1 or TRBD2 (5 bases each). The CDR3 consists of 16 residues. Germline V CDR1 and CDR2: SGDLS, YYNGEE. V was shortened by 4 bases and J by 5 bases, with 21 bases between the two germline ends. The CDR3 nucleotides are TGTGCCAGCAGCCTGAACGGGGCTCTTCTGGGGGAGACCCAGTACTTC. Translating gives CASSLNGALLGETQYF.

The chain has TRBV5-1 and TRBJ2-1, with D possibly being TRBD2 (5 bases). Germline V gives CDR1 SGHRS, CDR2 YFSETQ. CDR3 length: 13 amino acids. The V end was cut by 6 bases, the J end by 0 bases, with 7 bases between. The CDR3 DNA reads as TGCGCCAGCAAACGGGACTCCTACAATGAGCAGTTCTTC. Protein sequence: CASKRDSYNEQFF.

The J gene is TRBJ2-7, the V gene TRBV10-1; the D gene is possibly TRBD2 (6 bases). The CDR3 spans 14 residues. The germline V and J ends were trimmed by 10 bases and 0 bases, with 16 bases remaining between them. Germline loops: CDR1 WNHNN, CDR2 SYGVQD (reference sequence). The CDR3 reads CATGGVGSSYEQYF. The CDR3 nucleotides are TGCGCCACTGGAGGGGTCGGGAGCTCCTACGAGCAGTACTTC.

J is TRBJ1-4 and V is TRBV5-1, with 7 bases lining up with TRBD1. Germline V CDR1 and CDR2: SGHRS, YFSETQ. The length of the CDR3 is 14 residues. After removal of 4 bases from V and 4 bases from J, the junction contained 4 bases not matched to a gene. In nucleotides, the CDR3 is TGCGCCAGCAGCCCGGGACAGTTTAATGAAAAACTGTTTTTT. Translating gives CASSPGQFNEKLFF. Based on the CDR3 plus reference TRBV5-1 and TRBJ1-4, the full variable domain is KAGVTQTPRYLIKTRGQQVTLSCSPISGHRSVSWYQQTPGQGLQFLFEYFSETQRNKGNFPGRFSGRQFSNSRSEMNVSTLELGDSALYLCASSPGQFNEKLFFGSGTQLSVL.

This chain joins TRBV19 and TRBJ1-3; 8 bases fit TRBD1. V lost 5 bases and J lost 0; bases outside the gene matches: 9. The CDR3 covers 17 residues. Looked up from germline, CDR1 is LNHDA and CDR2 is SQIVND (reference sequence). The CDR3 region is CASSLSTGAFSGNTIYF. Written as DNA, the CDR3 is TGTGCCAGTAGTCTCTCGACAGGGGCGTTCTCTGGAAACACCATATATTTT.

The rearrangement links TRBV2 to TRBJ2-3; no clear D gene. V gave up 3 bases and J gave up 2 bases, with 6 bases separating them. Germline V gene data show CDR1 as SNHLY and CDR2 as FYNNEI. The length of the CDR3 is 13 residues. The DNA of the CDR3 is TGTGCCAGCAGTGACGGCCTCACAGATACGCAGTATTTT. It yields the protein CASSDGLTDTQYF.

The chain joins TRBV14 to TRBJ2-6; D is undetermined. The germline CDR1 and CDR2 sequences are SGHDN and FVKESK. The CDR3 is 13 residues long. V was clipped by 8 bases and J by 0 bases, with 5 bases between them. The CDR3 sequence: CASVPSGANVLTF. In nucleotides, the CDR3 is TGTGCCAGCGTACCCTCTGGGGCCAACGTCCTGACTTTC.

This chain joins TRBV30 and TRBJ1-3; tentatively, D is TRBD1 (6 bases). Germline lookup yields CDR1 GTSNPN and CDR2 SVGIG (reference sequence). V dropped 6 bases and J dropped 4 bases, with 16 bases sitting between them. This CDR3 has 14 residues. CDR3 loop: CACVGAGRGNTIYF. As DNA, the CDR3 is TGTGCCTGCGTGGGGGCCGGGCGGGGAAACACCATATATTTT.

The chain couples TRBV19 to TRBJ2-3; 11 bases are a match to TRBD2. Germline loops: CDR1 LNHDA, CDR2 SQIVND (reference sequence). Germline trimming cut 4 bases from V and 8 bases from J; bases unmatched to any gene: 2. There are 13 residues in the CDR3. CDR3 amino acids: CASSTSGRRTQYF. Here the CDR3 DNA reads TGTGCCAGTAGTACTAGCGGGAGGCGTACGCAGTATTTT.

With regard to this clone: This same CDR3 is encoded by further DNA sequences in the sample. The chain recombines TRBV11-2 with TRBJ2-5, with D hard to call. Trimming shortened V by 3 bases and J by 5 bases, and 4 bases separated the two germline ends. The CDR3 totals 11 residues. The germline V gene has CDR1 SGHAT and CDR2 FQNNGV. The CDR3 DNA reads TGTGCCAGCAGCTTGCGGGAGACCCAGTACTTC. This codes for CASSLRETQYF.

The genes are TRBV18 and TRBJ2-4; D assignment may be TRBD1 or TRBD2 (6 bases each). This CDR3 has 15 amino acids. Germline V lookup: CDR1 KGHSH, CDR2 LQKENI. Trimming took off 4 bases at V and 1 base at J, with 11 bases between the two ends. The CDR3 coding sequence is TGTGCCAGCTCACTACCGGGGGCGGCCAAAAACATTCAGTACTTC. Translated: CASSLPGAAKNIQYF.

This rearrangement joins TRBV10-2 to TRBJ1-2; tentative D call: TRBD1 (5 bases). Trimming removed 2 bases from V and 2 bases from J, with 9 bases in between. Germline assignment: CDR1 WSHSY and CDR2 SAAADI. The CDR3 loop spans 14 amino acids. CDR3 residues: CASSEVPGNYGYTF. CDR3 nucleotides: TGCGCCAGCAGTGAGGTTCCAGGGAACTATGGCTACACCTTC.